This TCR beta chain was found in a study of identical twins. cDNA molecules carried unique molecular identifiers, and template switching added a universal primer site. From the 5' RACE reads, TCRdb called clonotypes with MiXCR, one entry per CDR3 protein. The data show hundreds of thousands of distinct CDR3 sequences, with roughly 6.2% seen just once and around 1.9% held by the top ten. V lost 6 bases, J lost 1 base, and 11 bases stayed unmatched. The germline V gene has CDR1 MNHNS and CDR2 SASEGT. The CDR3 is 17 amino acids. This clonotype has ten or more counts. No antigen is known for it. The study, taken as a whole, reports: Alpha sequences that were out-of-frame and twin-shared showed an excess of low generation probability.

This sequence joins TRBV6-1 and TRBJ2-1; 8 nucleotides align to TRBD2. This receptor was identified in a man in his late teens or twenties in good health. Sequencing input: naive T cells sorted from blood. The CDR3 DNA sequence: TGTGCCAGCAGCGTAAGGCTAGCGGGTTTTTCCTACAATGAGCAGTTCTTC. Protein: CASSVRLAGFSYNEQFF.